The sequence of this TCR beta chain was determined in a study of T cell responses to AZD1222 COVID-19 vaccine. Findings of the study overall: At 160-218 and 743-854, vaccine-associated CD4 TCRs were dominant, and they spanned spike.

As to this clone: What it binds is not known. In the same sample, other DNA sequences code for this CDR3.

CDR3 length: 14 residues. Germline assignment: CDR1 SGDLS and CDR2 YYNGEE. The V and J ends lost 0 bases and 7 bases respectively, with 13 bases between them. Profiling relied on immunoSEQ multiplex PCR, and the TCRdb table lists in-frame clones only, not all of them. The table records 80,000 or so clones, nearly 90% of them present only once. This receptor was taken from an adult in good health. This chain connects TRBV9 to TRBJ1-1; no reliable D call. Sequences were derived from peripheral blood, sampled on day 0 of AZD1222 vaccination. The CDR3 loop is CASSVAWGTGEAFF. The DNA for the CDR3 is TGTGCCAGCAGCGTAGCGTGGGGTACGGGTGAAGCTTTCTTT.